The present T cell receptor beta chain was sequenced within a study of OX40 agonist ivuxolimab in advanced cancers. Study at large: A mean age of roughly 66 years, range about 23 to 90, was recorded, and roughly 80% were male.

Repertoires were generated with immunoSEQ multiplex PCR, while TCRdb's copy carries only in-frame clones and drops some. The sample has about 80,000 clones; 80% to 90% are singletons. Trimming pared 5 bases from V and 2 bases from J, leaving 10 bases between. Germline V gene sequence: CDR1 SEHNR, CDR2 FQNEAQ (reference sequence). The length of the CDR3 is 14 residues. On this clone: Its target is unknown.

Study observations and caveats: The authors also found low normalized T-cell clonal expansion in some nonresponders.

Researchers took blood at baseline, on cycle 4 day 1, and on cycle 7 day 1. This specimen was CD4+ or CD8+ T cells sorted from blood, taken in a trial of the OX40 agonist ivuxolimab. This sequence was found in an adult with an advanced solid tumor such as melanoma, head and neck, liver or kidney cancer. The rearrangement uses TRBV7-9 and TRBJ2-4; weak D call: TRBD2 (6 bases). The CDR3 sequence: CASSPGGPKNIQYF. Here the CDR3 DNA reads TGTGCCAGCAGCCCCGGGGGACCCAAAAACATTCAGTACTTC.